These 23 T cell receptor beta chains were sequenced from one sample in a study of cytomegalovirus exposure and HLA in healthy donors (dated by TCRdb to the late 2010s). The library came from the immunoSEQ multiplex PCR assay. For the multiplex PCR, a mixture combining 60 forward primers for TCR Vbeta segments and 13 reverse primers for TCR Jbeta segments was used. TCRdb provides this immuneACCESS table in a form limited to in-frame rearrangements. Some clones are lacking; in checked studies, under half of them reflect an unresolved V gene, and why the rest are absent is not known. The sample has around 200,000 clones on record, about three quarters of them singletons. Around 15% of the sample goes to the ten largest clones. Sample: PBMCs. These receptors were taken from a man between 40 and 49 years old in good health and CMV-seronegative.

The chain uses TRBV2 and TRBJ2-1, with 7 bases matching TRBD2. The germline CDR1 and CDR2 sequences are SNHLY and FYNNEI. The CDR3 covers 15 residues. Trimming at V came to 7 bases and at J to 2 bases, leaving 8 bases not matched to a gene. The CDR3 DNA is TGTGCCAGCACGGAGCGGGACCCTACCTACAATGAGCAGTTCTTC. Translation: CASTERDPTYNEQFF.

This clone was recorded once. The chain has TRBV7-9 and TRBJ1-1; 7 bases are a match to TRBD1. Trimming cost V 7 bases and J 1 base; bases outside gene matches: 9. This CDR3 is 15 amino acids long. Per the germline V gene, CDR1 is SEHNR and CDR2 is FQNEAQ (reference sequence). The CDR3: CASIRGRTGNTEAFF. The DNA for the CDR3 is TGTGCCAGCATCCGGGGGCGGACAGGGAACACTGAAGCTTTCTTT. Full variable domain (rest looked up from reference TRBV7-9 and TRBJ1-1): DTGVSQNPRHKITKRGQNVTFRCDPISEHNRLYWYRQTLGQGPEFLTYFQNEAQLEKSRLLSDRFSAERPKGSFSTLEIQRTEQGDSAMYLCASIRGRTGNTEAFFGQGTRLTVV.

The gene calls are TRBV9 and TRBJ2-3; D gene uncertain. The CDR3 is 14 amino acids. Between the trimmed V and J ends, which lost 0 bases and 2 bases, there was a span of 7 bases. Germline V lookup: CDR1 SGDLS, CDR2 YYNGEE. The CDR3 nucleotides read TGTGCCAGCAGCGTAGGGGCTAACACAGATACGCAGTATTTT. This codes for CASSVGANTDTQYF.

The J gene is TRBJ1-2, the V gene TRBV15; D gene ambiguous. V was shortened by 0 bases and J by 2 bases, with 7 bases between the two germline ends. CDR1 is LNHNV and CDR2 is YYDKDF in the germline V gene (reference sequence). This CDR3 comprises 14 residues. CDR3 in DNA: TGTGCCACCAGCAGAGATAGAGGGAACTATGGCTACACCTTC. This encodes CATSRDRGNYGYTF.

This clone was observed a single time. The chain has TRBV2 and TRBJ1-2; possibly TRBD1 for D (5 bases). This CDR3 is 15 amino acids long. Germline V CDR1 and CDR2: SNHLY, FYNNEI. Trimming removed 3 bases from V and 0 bases from J, with 11 bases in between. The chain's CDR3 is CASSDRQGANYGYTF. The CDR3 DNA reads as TGTGCCAGCAGTGATCGGCAGGGCGCTAACTATGGCTACACCTTC.

The rearrangement uses TRBV28 and TRBJ2-7; D is unresolved. Trimming shortened V by 7 bases and J by 2 bases, and 24 bases separated the two germline ends. CDR1 is MDHEN and CDR2 is SYDVKM in the germline V gene. This CDR3 has 17 residues. The CDR3 loop reads CASTSNRVSSNPYEQYF. The CDR3 coding sequence is TGTGCCAGCACCTCGAACCGGGTCTCCTCAAACCCCTACGAGCAGTACTTC.

This chain uses TRBV5-1 with TRBJ2-7, with 7 positions matching TRBD1. The CDR3 extends over 14 amino acids. V lost 4 bases to trimming and J lost 2 bases; unmatched junction nucleotides: 6. Germline CDR1 reads SGHRS; CDR2 reads YFSETQ. The DNA of the CDR3 is TGCGCCAGCAGCCGGGACAGCGAGACCTACGAGCAGTACTTC. Its translation is CASSRDSETYEQYF.

The chain employs TRBV7-2 and TRBJ1-2, with D maybe TRBD1 (6 bases). The CDR3 sequence is 16 residues long. Germline CDR1 and CDR2: SGHTA and FQGNSA. Between the trimmed V and J ends, which lost 0 bases and 4 bases, there was a span of 15 bases. CDR3 DNA: TGTGCCAGCAGCTTAGCAGGGGGGGGGCCAAGCTATGGCTACACCTTC. The encoded protein is CASSLAGGGPSYGYTF.

The chain recombines TRBV18 with TRBJ2-7; 8 positions agree with TRBD1. The germline V gene has CDR1 KGHSH and CDR2 LQKENI. The CDR3 covers 13 residues. V shed 6 bases, J shed 5 bases, and the junction held 6 bases outside the gene matches. The CDR3 DNA reads TGTGCCAGCTCCCAACGGACAGGGAACGAGCAGTACTTC. It yields the protein CASSQRTGNEQYF.

This chain uses TRBV15 with TRBJ1-5, with a weak D call TRBD1 (6 bases). CDR1 is LNHNV, CDR2 YYDKDF, per germline (reference sequence). This CDR3 region has 14 residues. V gave up 5 bases and J gave up 4 bases, with 12 bases separating them. CDR3 in amino acids: CATSRTDFNQPQHF. The CDR3 DNA sequence: TGTGCCACCAGCCGGACAGACTTTAATCAGCCCCAGCATTTT.

The gene calls are TRBV6-1 and TRBJ2-5; TRBD1 aligns across 12 bases. The V gene's germline CDR1 is MNHNS and CDR2 SASEGT. Germline trimming cut 6 bases from V and 3 bases from J; bases unmatched to any gene: 5. The CDR3 spans 15 residues. The CDR3 DNA reads as TGTGCCAGCAGAACCGGGACAGGGGGCGAAGAGACCCAGTACTTC. This codes for CASRTGTGGEETQYF.

This clone was seen more than once but under ten times. The chain couples TRBV6-1 to TRBJ1-5, with TRBD1 matching over 8 bases. V shed 5 bases and J 2 bases; nucleotides not matched to a gene: 5. The CDR3 loop spans 15 amino acids. The germline gives CDR1 MNHNS, CDR2 SASEGT. This chain's CDR3 is CASSLGQGGNQPQHF. CDR3 in DNA: TGTGCCAGCAGTTTAGGACAGGGAGGCAATCAGCCCCAGCATTTT.

This clone was counted once. The chain couples TRBV19 to TRBJ1-2; possibly TRBD1 for D (6 bases). Looked up from germline, CDR1 is LNHDA and CDR2 is SQIVND (reference sequence). The CDR3 is made up of 13 amino acids. V lost 4 bases and J 2 bases, leaving 8 bases between the germline ends. CDR3 loop: CASSRDKNYGYTF. Here the CDR3 DNA reads TGTGCCAGTAGTAGGGACAAGAACTATGGCTACACCTTC.

The chain joins TRBV18 to TRBJ1-4; 9 nucleotides line up with TRBD1. This CDR3 is built from 15 residues. The germline V gene encodes CDR1 KGHSH and CDR2 LQKENI. Trimming cost V 4 bases and J 5 bases; bases outside gene matches: 5. Here the CDR3 reads CASSLAGTGNEKLFF. DNA of the CDR3: TGTGCCAGCTCACTCGCCGGGACAGGGAATGAAAAACTGTTTTTT.

The CDR3 DNA reads as TGTGCCAGCAGCCGAGGGGGGGGAATTAATCAGCCCCAGCATTTT. Protein: CASSRGGGINQPQHF. This chain uses TRBV11-2 with TRBJ1-5; weak D call: TRBD1 (6 bases). This CDR3 is 15 amino acids long. Between the trimmed V and J ends, which lost 5 bases and 4 bases, there was a span of 15 bases. Germline CDR1 is SGHAT and CDR2 is FQNNGV.

The chain is built from TRBV28 and TRBJ2-5; tentative D call: TRBD2 (5 bases). Germline values: CDR1 MDHEN, CDR2 SYDVKM. The CDR3 runs 12 residues. V was pared by 4 bases and J by 7 bases, with 10 bases between. The DNA of the CDR3 is TGTGCCAGCAGTTCGTTCGAGGGGACCCAGTACTTC. It specifies CASSSFEGTQYF.

This sequence joins TRBV7-9 and TRBJ1-6; the D is unclear. This CDR3 is 15 amino acids long. Per germline, CDR1 SEHNR and CDR2 FQNEAQ (reference sequence). V lost 6 bases and J 7 bases, leaving 16 bases between the germline ends. The CDR3 region is CASSLQRPGNSPLHF. The CDR3 nucleotides are TGTGCCAGCAGTTTGCAGCGCCCTGGGAATTCACCCCTCCACTTT. Together with reference TRBV7-9 and TRBJ1-6, the CDR3 gives the full variable domain: DTGVSQNPRHKITKRGQNVTFRCDPISEHNRLYWYRQTLGQGPEFLTYFQNEAQLEKSRLLSDRFSAERPKGSFSTLEIQRTEQGDSAMYLCASSLQRPGNSPLHFGNGTRLTVT.

The CDR3 nucleotides are TGTGCCAGCAGTTCTAGCGTAGGGAGCTCCTACAATGAGCAGTTCTTC. Translation gives CASSSSVGSSYNEQFF. The V call is TRBV6-5, the J call TRBJ2-1; possible D gene TRBD2, 6 bases. Between the trimmed V and J ends, which lost 4 bases and 0 bases, there was a span of 13 bases. Germline V CDR1 and CDR2: MNHEY, SVGAGI. The CDR3 loop spans 16 amino acids.

The chain links TRBV4-2 to TRBJ1-3, with D possibly matching TRBD1 (6 bases). This CDR3 has 16 residues. CDR1 is LGHNA and CDR2 is YNFKEQ in the germline V gene. The V gene lost 0 bases and the J gene lost 1 base, with 10 bases spanning the gap. The CDR3 protein is CASSQDHQGSGNTIYF. CDR3 in DNA: TGTGCCAGCAGCCAAGATCATCAGGGGTCTGGAAACACCATATATTTT.

This chain links TRBV7-2 with TRBJ2-7; 8 nucleotides line up with TRBD1. This CDR3 has 14 amino acids. V was pared by 2 bases and J by 5 bases, with 5 bases of the junction left unmatched. Germline values: CDR1 SGHTA, CDR2 FQGNSA. The CDR3 nucleotides are TGTGCCAGCAGCTTACAGGGGGCACGTAACGAGCAGTACTTC. Protein product: CASSLQGARNEQYF.

This clone has only a few counts. The V gene is TRBV7-8, the J gene TRBJ2-1; maybe TRBD1 (5 bases). V lost 1 base to trimming and J lost 2 bases, with 6 bases between them. The length of the CDR3 is 14 residues. In germline, CDR1 is SGHVS, CDR2 FQNEAQ. The CDR3 DNA is TGTGCCAGCAGCTTAGAGGGGACCTACAATGAGCAGTTCTTC. Protein product: CASSLEGTYNEQFF.

The chain has TRBV4-2 and TRBJ2-1, with D possibly matching TRBD2 (6 bases). Trimming shortened V by 0 bases and J by 9 bases, and 15 bases separated the two germline ends. CDR1 and CDR2 from the germline V gene are LGHNA and YNFKEQ. The length of the CDR3 is 15 residues. CDR3 amino acids: CASSQDLFRESEQFF. CDR3 nucleotide sequence: TGTGCCAGCAGCCAAGATCTATTCCGGGAGTCTGAGCAGTTCTTC.

In its sample, this clone was seen a few times. The chain is built from TRBV15 and TRBJ2-3; D remains unclear. The V gene lost 6 bases and the J gene lost 0 bases, with 7 bases spanning the gap. The CDR3 loop spans 13 amino acids. CDR1 and CDR2 (germline): LNHNV, YYDKDF (reference sequence). The CDR3 loop is CATRHASTDTQYF. The CDR3 DNA follows: TGTGCCACCAGGCACGCGAGCACAGATACGCAGTATTTT. The complete variable domain, with remaining parts taken from reference TRBV15 and TRBJ2-3, reads DAMVIQNPRYQVTQFGKPVTLSCSQTLNHNVMYWYQQKSSQAPKLLFHYYDKDFNNEADTPDNFQSRRPNTSFCFLDIRSPGLGDTAMYLCATRHASTDTQYFGPGTRLTVL.